Listed here are 20 T cell receptor beta chains from one sample, sequenced in a study of identifying expanded T cells in peripheral blood. Profiling relied on immunoSEQ multiplex PCR, and the TCRdb table lists in-frame clones only, not all of them. The sample yields about 58,000 clones, roughly nine tenths seen once. Sequencing was done on a sample of blood. Every receptor here comes from a person aged 18 to 69 in good health.

This chain links TRBV9 with TRBJ2-2; TRBD2 aligns across 9 bases. Germline CDR1 reads SGDLS; CDR2 reads YYNGEE. The V and J ends lost 4 bases and 8 bases, in that order; junction bases with no gene match: 12. The CDR3 spans 16 residues. The CDR3: CASSPPEAGGLGELFF. The CDR3 nucleotides read TGTGCCAGCAGCCCCCCAGAAGCGGGGGGCCTTGGGGAGCTGTTTTTT.

This chain connects TRBV18 to TRBJ2-1; weak D call: TRBD2 (6 bases). CDR1 and CDR2 from the germline V gene are KGHSH and LQKENI. This CDR3 contains 15 residues. V lost 3 bases and J lost 4, with 13 bases in between. CDR3 amino acids: CASSPGGFGYNEQFF. CDR3 coding DNA: TGTGCCAGCTCACCTGGAGGGTTTGGGTACAATGAGCAGTTCTTC.

The rearrangement joins TRBV6-6 to TRBJ1-1; D is undetermined. CDR1 is MNHNY, CDR2 SVGAGI, per germline (reference sequence). The V end lost 0 bases, the J end lost 6 bases, and 8 bases lay between the germline ends. The CDR3 loop spans 13 amino acids. The CDR3 region has the DNA TGTGCCAGCAGTTACTCGTTGGGGTCTGAAGCTTTCTTT. As protein: CASSYSLGSEAFF.

J is TRBJ2-7 and V is TRBV13; weak D call: TRBD2 (5 bases). The CDR3 runs 15 residues. V was clipped by 5 bases and J by 0 bases, with 14 bases between them. The germline CDR1 and CDR2 sequences are PRHDT and FYEKMQ (reference sequence). CDR3 in amino acids: CASSHPGAASYEQYF. CDR3 bases: TGTGCCAGCAGCCACCCTGGAGCGGCCTCCTACGAGCAGTACTTC.

The genes are TRBV27 and TRBJ2-6; 7 bases agree with TRBD1. V lost 4 bases, J lost 3 bases, and 12 bases stayed unmatched. This CDR3 contains 18 residues. Germline CDR1 reads MNHEY; CDR2 reads SMNVEV (reference sequence). CDR3 bases: TGTGCCAGCAGTTCCCTACAGGGGCGCGGGTATGGGGCCAACGTCCTGACTTTC. Amino acid sequence: CASSSLQGRGYGANVLTF.

The V and J genes are TRBV5-8 and TRBJ2-3; the match to TRBD1 covers 7 bases. The CDR3 is made up of 15 amino acids. From germline, CDR1 is SGHTS and CDR2 YDEGEE. With V trimmed by 2 bases and J by 0 bases, 3 bases remained unmatched. CDR3 amino acids: CASSFRGLSTDTQYF. Here the CDR3 DNA reads TGTGCCAGCAGCTTTAGGGGGCTCAGCACAGATACGCAGTATTTT.

The chain uses TRBV28 and TRBJ2-7, with a possible D match to TRBD1 (5 bases). CDR1 and CDR2 from the germline V gene are MDHEN and SYDVKM. Trimming removed 6 bases at V and 4 bases at J, with 16 bases between. The CDR3 sequence is 14 residues long. The CDR3 spells CASSRLDKGYEQYF. The CDR3 region has the DNA TGTGCCAGCAGCCGCTTGGATAAGGGGTACGAGCAGTACTTC.

The V gene is TRBV21-1, the J gene TRBJ2-2; no check of the table's D call, TRBD2, against the DNA was made. TRBV21-1 is flagged as a pseudogene. CDR3 length: 17 residues. The DNA of the CDR3 is TGTGCCAGCAGCAACCTTACATTCGGAGGGAACACCGGGGAGCTGCTTTTT. Translating it yields CASSNLTFGGNTGELLF.

CDR3 DNA sequence: TGTGCCAGCAGCTTGCTCACCCGGACTGGCTATGGCTACACCTTC. This codes for CASSLLTRTGYGYTF. The chain is built from TRBV5-6 and TRBJ1-2; D gene unclear. This CDR3 spans 15 amino acids. V shed 1 base and J shed 4 bases, with 14 bases lying between them. Germline values: CDR1 SGHDT, CDR2 YYEEEE.

The CDR3 nucleotides read TGTGCCAGCAGCCTCACGGAAGGGGTGGTTGAGCAGTTCTTC. Amino acid sequence: CASSLTEGVVEQFF. This rearrangement joins TRBV9 to TRBJ2-1; D may be TRBD1 (5 bases). From germline, CDR1 is SGDLS and CDR2 YYNGEE. CDR3 size: 14 residues. With 4 bases removed from V and 9 bases from J, the gap between germline ends came to 17 bases.

The chain has TRBV7-8 and TRBJ2-7; 11 bases line up with TRBD2. The CDR3 length is 15 residues. The germline gives CDR1 SGHVS, CDR2 FQNEAQ. With 4 bases clipped from V and 0 bases from J, the junction kept 2 bases outside the gene matches. DNA of the CDR3: TGTGCCAGCAGCTCCGGGACTAGCGGCTCCTACGAGCAGTACTTC. Its protein is CASSSGTSGSYEQYF.

The CDR3 bases are TGTGCCACCGTCACCAACCGGGACAGCTCCTACGAGCAGTACTTC. Its translation: CATVTNRDSSYEQYF. This chain joins TRBV6-1 and TRBJ2-7; TRBD1 matches at 7 bases. The CDR3 spans 15 residues. V lost 10 bases, J lost 0 bases, and 12 bases stayed unmatched. Germline loops: CDR1 MNHNS, CDR2 SASEGT.

This chain connects TRBV7-2 to TRBJ1-2, with TRBD1 identical over 7 bases. This CDR3 contains 14 residues. Germline lookup yields CDR1 SGHTA and CDR2 FQGNSA. The ends lost 4 bases at V and 4 bases at J; junction bases unmatched: 6. CDR3 residues: CASSSWGQIYGYTF. In nucleotides, the CDR3 is TGTGCCAGCAGCTCTTGGGGACAGATCTATGGCTACACCTTC. Filled out from reference TRBV7-2 and TRBJ1-2, the complete variable domain reads GAGVSQSPSNKVTEKGKDVELRCDPISGHTALYWYRQSLGQGLEFLIYFQGNSAPDKSGLPSDRFSAERTGGSVSTLTIQRTQQEDSAVYLCASSSWGQIYGYTFGSGTRLTVV.

The V call is TRBV5-4, the J call TRBJ1-6; no clear D gene. This CDR3 is 15 amino acids long. CDR1 and CDR2 (germline): SGHNT, YYREEE (reference sequence). V was shortened by 6 bases and J by 6 bases, with 16 bases between the two germline ends. CDR3 sequence (DNA): TGTGCCAGCATCCCGGACGGCCGACTTAATTCACCCCTCCACTTT. This encodes CASIPDGRLNSPLHF.

The chain joins TRBV5-4 to TRBJ2-7; 7 bases line up with TRBD1. This CDR3 has 14 residues. CDR1 SGHNT and CDR2 YYREEE come from the germline V gene (reference sequence). V gave up 4 bases and J gave up 6 bases; unmatched junction bases: 10. In DNA, the CDR3 is TGTGCCAGCAGCGGGGCGACAGGGCTCGGCGAGCAGTACTTC. Its translation: CASSGATGLGEQYF.

V gene TRBV7-2 combines with J gene TRBJ1-5; D perhaps matches TRBD1 (5 bases). This CDR3 spans 13 amino acids. V was shortened by 9 bases and J by 6 bases, with 15 bases between the two germline ends. CDR1 is SGHTA and CDR2 is FQGNSA in the germline V gene. The CDR3 loop reads CASSRDFGQPQHF. The CDR3 DNA sequence: TGTGCCAGTTCGCGGGACTTCGGTCAGCCCCAGCATTTT.

The chain recombines TRBV13 with TRBJ2-5, with D possibly being TRBD2 (6 bases). Per germline, CDR1 PRHDT and CDR2 FYEKMQ (reference sequence). The length of the CDR3 is 15 residues. The V end was cut by 8 bases, the J end by 4 bases, with 20 bases between. The CDR3 here is CASQNRETGVETQYF. The CDR3 DNA reads as TGTGCCAGCCAGAATCGGGAGACCGGGGTAGAGACCCAGTACTTC.

This chain uses TRBV5-1 with TRBJ1-4; maybe TRBD1 (5 bases). V was clipped by 5 bases and J by 1 base, with 15 bases between them. Per the germline V gene, CDR1 is SGHRS and CDR2 is YFSETQ. The CDR3 totals 16 residues. CDR3 DNA sequence: TGCGCCAGCAGGAGCGACGGGGCGGTAACTAATGAAAAACTGTTTTTT. Translation gives CASRSDGAVTNEKLFF.

The chain is built from TRBV6-5 and TRBJ1-3; unclear D gene. This CDR3 contains 16 residues. Trimming stripped 2 bases from V and 2 bases from J, with 13 bases between. Germline CDR1 is MNHEY and CDR2 is SVGAGI. The CDR3 region is CASSYTPPWAGNTIYF. DNA for the CDR3: TGTGCCAGCAGTTACACCCCACCCTGGGCTGGAAACACCATATATTTT.

The V gene is TRBV6-6, the J gene TRBJ1-2; TRBD1 agrees at 7 bases. Germline CDR1 MNHNY, CDR2 SVGAGI (reference sequence). CDR3 size: 15 residues. J lost 2 bases, V lost 0 bases, and 3 bases had no gene match. The CDR3 nucleotides read TGTGCCAGCAGTTACTCCCAGACAGGGAACTATGGCTACACCTTC. It translates to CASSYSQTGNYGYTF.